This TCR beta chain was sequenced for a study of blood T cell repertoires in COVID-19. In the study overall: From the United States, Italy and Spain came samples of acute and convalescent COVID-19.

In the study's own analysis: From reference gene primer amplification, estimates of nucleated cell counts were derived. Libraries were prepared by immunoSEQ multiplex PCR; TCRdb keeps only in-frame clonotypes and omits some of them. The DNA was the basis for D and trimming; V, J and clone size are from that table. The sample gives tens of thousands of clones, roughly 80% of which show up once; about 15% is in the top ten. The sample holds a few counts of this clone. The CDR3 is made up of 16 amino acids. From germline, CDR1 is LNHDA and CDR2 SQIVND (reference sequence). Trimming at V came to 0 bases and at J to 6 bases, leaving 7 bases not matched to a gene.

Input material: peripheral blood. The sequence came from a human donor in a cohort sampled during active COVID-19. V is TRBV19 and J is TRBJ1-5, with TRBD1 matching 8 bases. The CDR3 DNA sequence: TGTGCCAGTAGTATAGATCCCTGGACAGGGTTTCAGCCCCAGCATTTT. It is translated as CASSIDPWTGFQPQHF.